These 18 T cell receptor beta chains share one sample of origin, sequenced in a study of blood T cell repertoires in COVID-19. Clones were sequenced by immunoSEQ multiplex PCR, and TCRdb holds only the in-frame ones, with some missing. The sample comprises nearly 350,000 clones, roughly 84% of which are singletons, and about 0.93% rests with the top ten. Sequenced material: PBMCs or T cells enriched from blood (not recorded which). Receptors were obtained from a woman aged 30 to 39 who had recovered from COVID-19.

The genes are TRBV5-1 and TRBJ2-7; 9 bases align to TRBD1. V shed 4 bases and J 7 bases; nucleotides not matched to a gene: 6. The CDR3 runs 13 residues. In germline, CDR1 is SGHRS, CDR2 YFSETQ. CDR3 in DNA: TGCGCCAGCAGCGGCGGGACAGGGCTTGAGCAGTACTTC. Protein product: CASSGGTGLEQYF.

The chain is built from TRBV9 and TRBJ2-6, with D hard to call. Trimming shortened V by 4 bases and J by 0 bases, and 8 bases separated the two germline ends. Germline CDR1 reads SGDLS; CDR2 reads YYNGEE. This CDR3 region has 15 residues. The CDR3 loop reads CASSSDNSGANVLTF. The CDR3 DNA sequence: TGTGCCAGCAGCAGTGACAACTCTGGGGCCAACGTCCTGACTTTC.

The chain joins TRBV6-5 to TRBJ1-1, with D tentatively TRBD1 (6 bases). Germline V CDR1 and CDR2: MNHEY, SVGAGI. The CDR3 is 13 residues long. Trimming stripped 1 base from V and 5 bases from J, with 8 bases between. The CDR3 nucleotides read TGTGCCAGCAGTTACTTACAGGGAACTGAAGCTTTCTTT. Translated: CASSYLQGTEAFF.

This clone was seen just once. The chain joins TRBV3-1 (or the pseudogene TRBV3-2) to TRBJ2-2, with TRBD2 as a possible D gene (7 bases). The CDR3 runs to 18 residues. V was shortened by 1 base and J by 2 bases, with 17 bases between the two germline ends. The germline CDR1 and CDR2 sequences are LGHDT and YNNKEL (reference sequence). CDR3 DNA: TGTGCCAGCAGCCAAGTACTGCGGAGCGGGACAAACACCGGGGAGCTGTTTTTT. This translates into CASSQVLRSGTNTGELFF.

This chain's CDR3 is CASSHKQGEGYGYTF. CDR3 sequence (DNA): TGTGCCAGCAGCCACAAACAGGGGGAGGGGTATGGCTACACCTTC. The chain employs TRBV3-1 (or the pseudogene TRBV3-2) and TRBJ1-2; 8 nucleotides match TRBD1. This CDR3 is 15 amino acids long. J lost 5 bases, V lost 3 bases, and 8 bases had no gene match. Per the germline V gene, CDR1 is LGHDT and CDR2 is YNNKEL (reference sequence).

The chain couples TRBV19 to TRBJ1-5, with 9 bases that match TRBD1. There are 16 residues in the CDR3. V trimming: 5 bases; J trimming: 4 bases; junction bases outside the gene matches: 9. Germline V gene data show CDR1 as LNHDA and CDR2 as SQIVND (reference sequence). For the CDR3, the DNA is TGTGCCAGTAGTCTGGGACAGGGACTGAGAAATCAGCCCCAGCATTTT. Encoded protein: CASSLGQGLRNQPQHF.

V and J are TRBV6-5 and TRBJ2-3; the match to TRBD2 covers 8 bases. The CDR3 contains 16 residues. Germline lookup yields CDR1 MNHEY and CDR2 SVGAGI. The V gene end was trimmed by 2 bases and the J gene end by 3 bases; junction bases not matched to a gene: 7. The CDR3 sequence: CASSYGSGGGTDTQYF. As DNA, the CDR3 is TGTGCCAGCAGTTACGGTTCCGGGGGGGGTACAGATACGCAGTATTTT.

The V call is TRBV4-3, the J call TRBJ1-3, with D possibly being TRBD1 (5 bases). With 1 base removed from V and 2 bases from J, the gap between germline ends came to 6 bases. CDR1 is LGHNA and CDR2 is YSLEER in the germline V gene. The CDR3 is 14 amino acids. CDR3 sequence reads: CASSQGTPGNTIYF. Here the CDR3 DNA reads TGCGCCAGCAGCCAAGGGACACCTGGAAACACCATATATTTT.

The V and J genes are TRBV2 and TRBJ1-2; D is ambiguous. This CDR3 spans 14 amino acids. Germline loops: CDR1 SNHLY, CDR2 FYNNEI. Trimming pared 4 bases from V and 5 bases from J, leaving 14 bases between. Written as DNA, the CDR3 is TGTGCCAGCAGTGTACAGACTCGCGGGTATGGCTACACCTTC. Protein: CASSVQTRGYGYTF.

The rearrangement links TRBV4-1 to TRBJ1-2; D is ambiguous. Trimming left V 0 bases short and J 0 bases short, with 11 bases between. This CDR3 is 16 amino acids long. The germline gives CDR1 MGHRA, CDR2 YSYEKL. This CDR3 is CASSQDPPSANYGYTF. The CDR3, as DNA: TGCGCCAGCAGCCAAGATCCCCCGTCCGCTAACTATGGCTACACCTTC.

V is TRBV5-4 and J is TRBJ2-2; a possible D gene is TRBD2 (5 bases). The CDR3 is 14 amino acids. V lost 3 bases and J 4 bases, leaving 10 bases between the germline ends. Germline loops: CDR1 SGHNT, CDR2 YYREEE (reference sequence). CDR3 sequence (DNA): TGTGCCAGCAGCTCCGCGGACTTCACCGGGGAGCTGTTTTTT. Amino acid sequence: CASSSADFTGELFF.

The chain employs TRBV10-3 and TRBJ1-2, with D perhaps TRBD1 (6 bases). V was clipped by 8 bases and J by 7 bases, with 23 bases between them. The CDR3 runs 15 residues. Germline assignment: CDR1 ENHRY and CDR2 SYGVKD. As DNA, the CDR3 is TGTGCCATCCGCCAGTCAGGGGACGAAAGAGGTGGCTACACCTTC. Encoded protein: CAIRQSGDERGGYTF.

The chain is built from TRBV6-5 and TRBJ1-2; D uncertain. Germline assignment: CDR1 MNHEY and CDR2 SVGAGI. Trimming left V 5 bases short and J 4 bases short, with 11 bases between. CDR3 length equals 13 residues. CDR3 sequence (DNA): TGTGCCAGCAGTAGAGACGGAGTCTATGGCTACACCTTC. It encodes CASSRDGVYGYTF.

V is TRBV12-3 or TRBV12-4 and J is TRBJ1-4, with D hard to call. This CDR3 contains 12 residues. Trimming pared 8 bases from V and 7 bases from J, leaving 11 bases between. The CDR3 loop reads CASARSGEKLFF. The CDR3 DNA sequence: TGTGCCAGCGCGAGGTCGGGTGAAAAACTGTTTTTT.

V usage is TRBV6-7 and J usage is TRBJ1-4; unclear D gene. TRBV6-7 is identified as an open reading frame with a role that is uncertain. The CDR3 sequence is 15 residues long. V dropped 4 bases and J dropped 1 base, with 10 bases sitting between them. CDR3: CASSSTTVTNEKLFF. CDR3 DNA sequence: TGTGCCAGCAGTTCCACTACTGTAACTAATGAAAAACTGTTTTTT.

The chain has TRBV7-9 and TRBJ2-2, with a possible D match to TRBD1 (5 bases). Trimming took off 5 bases at V and 7 bases at J, with 11 bases between the two ends. This CDR3 is 13 amino acids long. Germline V gene data show CDR1 as SEHNR and CDR2 as FQNEAQ (reference sequence). The DNA of the CDR3 is TGTGCCAGCAGCCAGGGATCCGGCGGGGAGCTGTTTTTT. Protein: CASSQGSGGELFF.

The J gene is TRBJ1-2, the V gene TRBV7-8; 9 bases are shared with TRBD1. J was trimmed by 7 bases and V by 1 base; bases with no gene match: 4. CDR3 length: 14 amino acids. CDR1 is SGHVS and CDR2 is FQNEAQ in the germline V gene. In DNA form, the CDR3 reads TGTGCCAGCAGCTTAGGAACAGGGGGCTTTGGCTACACCTTC. The encoded protein is CASSLGTGGFGYTF.

This rearrangement joins TRBV5-1 to TRBJ2-5, with D perhaps TRBD1 (6 bases). The V end was cut by 4 bases, the J end by 5 bases, with 15 bases between. The CDR3 has 14 amino acids. CDR1 is SGHRS, CDR2 YFSETQ, per germline. CDR3 region: CASSPMTGGETQYF. CDR3 nucleotides: TGCGCCAGCAGCCCAATGACAGGCGGGGAGACCCAGTACTTC.